These T cell receptor beta chains were read from a single sample in a study of blood T cells in healthy people across ages. TCRdb re-called the 5' RACE reads through MiXCR, storing one row per CDR3 protein. The repertoire has 850,000 to 1,000,000 distinct CDR3 sequences, 45% to 60% of them found once; the top ten carry about a fifth. The sequenced sample consisted of blood. All receptors come from a woman aged 60-75 years in good health. The conserved cysteine and the conserved F or W are not part of the CDR3 here.

v_call: TRBV12-3/TRBV12-4; j_call: TRBJ1-2; cdr3_aa: ASSSRASGYT
v_call: TRBV7-3; j_call: TRBJ1-2; cdr3_aa: ASSQGRTANYGYT
v_call: TRBV9; j_call: NA; cdr3_aa: ASSIGTGGGETQY
v_call: TRBV5-1; j_call: TRBJ2-1; cdr3_aa: ASSYGQGGYNEQF
v_call: TRBV24-1; j_call: TRBJ2-3; cdr3_aa: ATSDLGGTTDTQY
v_call: TRBV7-2; j_call: TRBJ2-5; cdr3_aa: ASSLVGSLQETQY
v_call: TRBV6-6; j_call: TRBJ1-4; cdr3_aa: ASSNRGTNEKLF
v_call: TRBV2; j_call: TRBJ2-3; cdr3_aa: ASTKARDRDTDTQY
v_call: TRBV5-1; j_call: TRBJ2-1; cdr3_aa: ASSLVPTSGGPKEQF
v_call: TRBV19; j_call: TRBJ2-3; cdr3_aa: ASSHGGRSTDTQY
v_call: TRBV5-1; j_call: TRBJ2-3; cdr3_aa: ASSVNKDRVQTQY
v_call: TRBV20-1; j_call: TRBJ2-5; cdr3_aa: SAKITGVETQY
v_call: TRBV10-2; j_call: TRBJ2-5; cdr3_aa: ASSPGNRETQY
v_call: TRBV4-3; j_call: TRBJ2-6; cdr3_aa: ASSQAVGSGANVLT
v_call: TRBV14; j_call: TRBJ2-1; cdr3_aa: ASSQVAGVGNEQF
v_call: TRBV4-3; j_call: TRBJ2-3; cdr3_aa: ASSQLAERTDTQY
v_call: TRBV10-3; j_call: TRBJ2-7; cdr3_aa: AISRDYSPEQY
v_call: TRBV7-6; j_call: TRBJ2-1; cdr3_aa: ASGSGNEQF
v_call: TRBV7-9; j_call: TRBJ2-5; cdr3_aa: ASSSPRLAGVTWTGETQY
v_call: TRBV5-1; j_call: TRBJ2-2; cdr3_aa: ASSQLAGEVTGELF
v_call: TRBV6-5; j_call: TRBJ2-5; cdr3_aa: ASSRTGSQETQY
v_call: TRBV7-9; j_call: TRBJ1-2; cdr3_aa: ASSFGQEYGYT
v_call: TRBV2; j_call: TRBJ2-7; cdr3_aa: ASSEVYEQY
v_call: TRBV6-5; j_call: TRBJ2-1; cdr3_aa: ASSTSSGGQF
v_call: TRBV10-3; j_call: TRBJ2-3; cdr3_aa: AISPGEWRIDTQY
v_call: TRBV10-3; j_call: TRBJ2-2; cdr3_aa: AIHGNGELF
v_call: TRBV7-2; j_call: TRBJ2-4; cdr3_aa: ASSSRGPLKNIQY
v_call: TRBV2; j_call: TRBJ2-3; cdr3_aa: ASIGQVFTDTQY
v_call: TRBV6-1; j_call: TRBJ2-7; cdr3_aa: ASSEELLAGLYEQY
v_call: TRBV20-1; j_call: TRBJ2-7; cdr3_aa: SARVSSVAGGRTYEQY
v_call: TRBV20-1; j_call: TRBJ2-7; cdr3_aa: SAMPPIGTAEQY
v_call: TRBV7-2; j_call: TRBJ1-5; cdr3_aa: ASSLVSGGDQPQH
v_call: TRBV18; j_call: TRBJ2-1; cdr3_aa: ASSPMANNEQF
v_call: TRBV15; j_call: TRBJ2-5; cdr3_aa: ATSRDWASGSQETQY
v_call: TRBV20-1; j_call: TRBJ2-7; cdr3_aa: SAAVSGSPYEQY
v_call: TRBV29-1; j_call: TRBJ1-2; cdr3_aa: SSEGAHGYT
v_call: TRBV7-3; j_call: TRBJ2-3; cdr3_aa: ASSFGGLHTDTQY
v_call: TRBV7-9; j_call: TRBJ1-6; cdr3_aa: ASSAPGTGNSPLH
v_call: TRBV7-2; j_call: TRBJ2-5; cdr3_aa: ASSFMYQETQY
v_call: TRBV20-1; j_call: TRBJ2-1; cdr3_aa: SASKLSFQRENEQF
v_call: TRBV20-1; j_call: TRBJ2-1; cdr3_aa: SARDSGRYSEQF
v_call: TRBV7-9; j_call: TRBJ2-2; cdr3_aa: ASSSNENTGELF
v_call: TRBV5-1; j_call: TRBJ2-3; cdr3_aa: ASYLGVGPPSTDTQY
v_call: TRBV16; j_call: TRBJ1-2; cdr3_aa: ASSQSGTPNYGYT
v_call: TRBV20-1; j_call: TRBJ2-1; cdr3_aa: SAKGLAGGVAYNEQF
v_call: TRBV20-1; j_call: TRBJ2-7; cdr3_aa: SASGQGGNEQY
v_call: TRBV3-1; j_call: TRBJ2-3; cdr3_aa: ASRLAGGAATQY
v_call: TRBV7-8; j_call: TRBJ2-3; cdr3_aa: ASSLITRDTQY